This is a list of T cell receptor beta chains from one sample in a study of T cells in Graves' hyperthyroidism and ophthalmopathy. From the multiplex PCR reads, TCRdb called clonotypes with MiXCR, one entry per CDR3 protein. The sample holds 200,000 to 250,000 distinct CDR3 sequences, approximately 16% seen once. The specimen sequenced was blood. The receptors originated from a woman aged 18-35 years with Graves' ophthalmopathy. The CDR3 runs from the conserved cysteine through the conserved F or W. Fields, in order: V gene, D gene, J gene, CDR3 protein. A D gene is named only where the DNA matches it firmly.

v_gene: TRBV5-1; d_gene: -; j_gene: TRBJ2-3; CDR3aa: CASSFGYSNTDTQYF
v_gene: TRBV6-2/TRBV6-3; d_gene: TRBD1; j_gene: TRBJ2-2; CDR3aa: CAVAPGGVSGELFF
v_gene: TRBV7-9; d_gene: -; j_gene: TRBJ1-5; CDR3aa: CASSLAGDQPQHF
v_gene: TRBV11-2; d_gene: -; j_gene: TRBJ2-7; CDR3aa: CASSLGSSPSYEQYF
v_gene: TRBV7-6; d_gene: TRBD2; j_gene: TRBJ2-7; CDR3aa: CASSLDGTSGAYEQYF
v_gene: TRBV6-5; d_gene: TRBD1; j_gene: TRBJ1-2; CDR3aa: CASSFGTGDGYTF
v_gene: TRBV13; d_gene: TRBD1; j_gene: TRBJ2-7; CDR3aa: CASSSRDRGGYEQYF
v_gene: TRBV2; d_gene: -; j_gene: TRBJ2-5; CDR3aa: CASREIQETQYF
v_gene: TRBV7-8; d_gene: TRBD1; j_gene: TRBJ2-1; CDR3aa: CASSLAGQGVYNEQFF
v_gene: TRBV28; d_gene: -; j_gene: TRBJ2-5; CDR3aa: CASSFMGEIQETQYF
v_gene: TRBV7-9; d_gene: -; j_gene: TRBJ2-1; CDR3aa: CASSLVMGDPEQFF
v_gene: TRBV15; d_gene: TRBD2; j_gene: TRBJ2-3; CDR3aa: CATSRDPAGSGRVNTQYF
v_gene: TRBV9; d_gene: -; j_gene: TRBJ2-5; CDR3aa: CASSLRTDQETQYF
v_gene: TRBV18; d_gene: -; j_gene: TRBJ2-5; CDR3aa: CASSPGLDGTQYF
v_gene: TRBV28; d_gene: -; j_gene: TRBJ2-4; CDR3aa: CASRRVGWNIQYF
v_gene: TRBV12-3/TRBV12-4; d_gene: -; j_gene: TRBJ1-2; CDR3aa: CASSTGRNYTF
v_gene: TRBV12-5; d_gene: -; j_gene: TRBJ1-6; CDR3aa: CASGPPRPDSPLHF
v_gene: TRBV20-1; d_gene: TRBD2; j_gene: TRBJ2-1; CDR3aa: CSAPKRPGTSGRYEQFF